The T cell receptor beta chain described here comes from a study of regulatory T cells in long-lasting Graves disease (dated by TCRdb to about 2021). With respect to the entire study: Patients with newly diagnosed Graves' disease had been on antithyroid drugs for under 3 months. The study took place in China and was registered as a clinical trial. A total of 35 or so samples were covered by TCR sequencing, comprising roughly 13 persistent and roughly 20 newly diagnosed Graves' disease patients. Patients with persistent Graves' disease were compared with patients with newly diagnosed Graves' disease using TCR sequencing and RNA sequencing of peripheral blood.

The sample's time point label, in plain terms: newly diagnosed GD, antithyroid drugs for less than 3 months. For both TCR sequencing and RNA sequencing, RNA was extracted from PBMCs using TRIzol. The diagnosis of Graves' disease was made according to American Thyroid Association guidelines. Patients for the study were recruited at an endocrinology department in Xi'an, China. Each patient gave around 9.2 milliliters of peripheral blood, collected in an EDTA anticoagulant tube. Ficoll Paque Plus density gradient separation was used to isolate PBMCs, and no additional T cell sorting was done. An Agilent 2100 Bioanalyzer and agarose gel were used to assess RNA quality, and a NanoDrop 2000 was used to measure RNA concentration. Cut back by 7 bases and 2 bases, the V and J ends lie 12 bases apart. Spanning cysteine to phenylalanine, the CDR3 consists of 14 amino acids. CDR3 DNA only is kept here, 42 bases in frame from base 1. Taken from the germline V gene, the CDR1 and CDR2 loops are MDHEN and SYDVKM.

Preparation of the library involved multiplex PCR. Sequencing took place on an Illumina HiSeq 4000. To build TCR beta libraries, CDR3 regions were amplified by Arm-PCR using iRepertoire HTBI primers. Gel purification was performed on PCR products prior to sequencing. In the source study's methods: Across samples, 62 TRBV and 12 to 15 TRBJ segments were identified and used for gene usage analysis of CDR3 amino acid clonotypes. COPE and FqMerger were used to merge filtered high-quality paired reads into contigs. BLAST was used to align contigs to IMGT TRBV, TRBD and TRBJ reference genes, and CDR3 was defined according to IMGT. Any clonotype with a frequency above 0.1% was classified as a highly expanded clone. Shannon entropy served as the measure of repertoire diversity, while the Gini coefficient captured V-J evenness. Public clonotypes were defined as clonotypes shared by more than one individual. TCRdb trimmed public reads at Q25 via fastp, called clones via MiXCR and kept in-frame beta chains. A single entry per CDR3 protein holds the most common genes and DNA from its merged rows. These V and J calls are TCRdb output, not the study's own analysis. Counted in this sample were around 470,000 distinct CDR3 sequences; 12% to 15% of them appeared once. Jointly, the top ten make up approximately 19% of the sample.

The study at large found these results: Sequencing and analysis were limited to the TCR beta chain. The small sample size was acknowledged by the authors as a limitation that may reduce accuracy. Compared with newly diagnosed patients, patients with persistent Graves' disease had lower TCR Shannon entropy and fewer highly expanded clones, which suggests clonal expansion. Persistent patients shared more public clonotypes among themselves (roughly 2,700) than newly diagnosed patients did (approximately 900). The study examined only peripheral blood because the primary lesion, thyroid tissue, could not be accessed. TRBV28, TRBJ1-2 and TRBJ2-5 were preferentially used in persistent disease, while TRBV20-1 and TRBJ2-1 were favored in newly diagnosed disease.

In the case of this clonotype: Its target antigen remains unknown. It has no much larger one-base neighbor in the sample; base qualities were not kept.

This sample also belongs to another study, concerning T cells in Graves' hyperthyroidism and ophthalmopathy. The second paper further reports: Stable Graves' hyperthyroidism was defined as the absence of progression to ophthalmopathy over 18 months of follow-up. Hyperthyroidism patients were aged 18 to 65 years and newly diagnosed, with disease duration of less than 2 months. Exclusion was applied to patients with uncontrolled infections, other autoimmune diseases, pregnancy or lactation. Diagnoses were established on the basis of clinical symptoms, serum thyroxine and TRAb, thyroid ultrasound, and orbital computed tomography. For the first round of RT-PCR on the TCR CDR3, the HTBI primer set was used together with the Qiagen OneStep RT-PCR kit. Most expanded thyroid clonotypes (frequency above 0.001) were also detected in blood, suggesting blood repertoires may reflect thyroid immune responses. Ophthalmopathy was separated from stable hyperthyroidism by a 13 V-J signature model, with 87.88% sensitivity and approximately 81% specificity obtained in cross-validation and 80%/75% obtained in testing. In validation, progression to ophthalmopathy was predicted by the model with around 70% sensitivity and roughly 72% specificity, a median of roughly 6.4 months before onset. TCR V-J signatures able to tell the groups apart were searched for in a discovery cohort of approximately 95 patients, of whom roughly 42 had Graves' ophthalmopathy and roughly 59 had stable Graves' hyperthyroidism. An independent validation cohort of about 19 hyperthyroidism patients and about 16 patients who later progressed to ophthalmopathy tested prospective prediction of ophthalmopathy. The 100 or so discovery patients were randomly split 7:3 into training and test sets. In several Graves' hyperthyroidism patients, the study also compared T-cell repertoires from thyroid tissue with T-cell repertoires from blood. After blood sampling, hyperthyroidism patients were treated with methimazole at a starting dose of 30 mg daily, and ophthalmopathy patients were treated with high-dose intravenous methylprednisolone. Libraries were constructed in a second round of multiplex PCR, after which size selection and purification were carried out. Libraries were sequenced paired-end with 100 bp reads on an Illumina HiSeq2000. SOAPnuke was used to process the raw data, with reads discarded if the reads contained adapters or uncalled bases, had a mean Phred below 15, or lacked an exact constant-primer or identifier match. COPE v1.2.5 was used to merge high-quality paired reads, and clonotypes were defined as unique nucleotide sequences. MiTCR v1.1 was used to align the clonotypes against IMGT TRBV, TRBD and TRBJ reference segments. The analysis was restricted to V-J combinations with a frequency above 0.0001, which together covered roughly 99% of the repertoires. A TCS score was defined as the ratio between F50 (clonal expansion) and ExV (chaos), using BLOSUM62-based TCRdist between CDR3 peptides within each V-J. Welch's t-statistics and random forest reduced just over 500 V-J features to 13, which were used in a naive Bayes classifier (R e1071). Sample size was not statistically predetermined, and investigators were not blinded to group allocation. TCR Vbeta CDR3 sequencing of 140 or so peripheral blood samples (over 40 ophthalmopathy, roughly 74 hyperthyroidism and about 17 progressor patients) is reported in the paper.

The receptor's source is a woman in her forties or fifties with Graves disease. Donor details come from another sample of the same person, matched by shared clones. The source material was peripheral blood mononuclear cells (PBMCs), sampled at new diagnosis, from a patient treated with antithyroid drugs. The rearrangement joined TRBV28 to TRBJ1-3; no D gene can be assigned with confidence. The CDR3 region has the sequence CASTSGSPGNTIYF. At the DNA level, the sequence is TGTGCCAGCACCTCAGGTAGCCCTGGAAACACCATATATTTT.